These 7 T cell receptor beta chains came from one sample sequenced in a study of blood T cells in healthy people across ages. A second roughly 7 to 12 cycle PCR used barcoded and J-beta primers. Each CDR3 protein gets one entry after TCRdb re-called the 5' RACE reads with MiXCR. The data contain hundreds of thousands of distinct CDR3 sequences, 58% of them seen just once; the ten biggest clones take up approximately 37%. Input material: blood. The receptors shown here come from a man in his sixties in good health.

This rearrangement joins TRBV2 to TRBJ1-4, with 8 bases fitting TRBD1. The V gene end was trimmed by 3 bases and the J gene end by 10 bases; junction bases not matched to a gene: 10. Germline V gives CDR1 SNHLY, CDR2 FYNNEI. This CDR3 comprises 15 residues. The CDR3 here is CASSETGQGSGKLFF. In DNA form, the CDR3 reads TGTGCCAGCAGTGAGACAGGACAGGGCTCCGGAAAACTGTTTTTT.

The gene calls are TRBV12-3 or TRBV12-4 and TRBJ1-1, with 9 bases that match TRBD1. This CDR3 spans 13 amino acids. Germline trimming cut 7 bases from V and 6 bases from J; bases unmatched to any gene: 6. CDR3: CASIRQGVAEAFF. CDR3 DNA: TGTGCCAGCATCCGACAGGGGGTCGCTGAAGCTTTCTTT.

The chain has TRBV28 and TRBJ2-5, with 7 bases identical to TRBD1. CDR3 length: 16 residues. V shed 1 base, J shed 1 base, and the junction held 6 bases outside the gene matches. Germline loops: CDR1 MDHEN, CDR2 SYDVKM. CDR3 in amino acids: CASSLSGTASQETQYF. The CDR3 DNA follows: TGTGCCAGCAGTTTATCGGGGACAGCCAGCCAAGAGACCCAGTACTTC.

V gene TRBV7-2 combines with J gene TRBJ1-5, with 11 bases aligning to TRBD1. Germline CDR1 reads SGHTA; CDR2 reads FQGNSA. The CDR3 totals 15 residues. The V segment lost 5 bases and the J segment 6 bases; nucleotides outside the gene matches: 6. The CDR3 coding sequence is TGTGCCAGCAGCCTGGGACAGGGGGTGAGTCAGCCCCAGCATTTT. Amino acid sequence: CASSLGQGVSQPQHF.

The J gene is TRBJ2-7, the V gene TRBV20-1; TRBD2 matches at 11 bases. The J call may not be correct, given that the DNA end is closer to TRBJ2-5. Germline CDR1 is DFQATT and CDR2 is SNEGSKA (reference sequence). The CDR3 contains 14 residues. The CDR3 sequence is CSANSGGAGETQYF. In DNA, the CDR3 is TGCAGTGCTAATAGCGGGGGGGCGGGAGAGACCCAGTACTTC.

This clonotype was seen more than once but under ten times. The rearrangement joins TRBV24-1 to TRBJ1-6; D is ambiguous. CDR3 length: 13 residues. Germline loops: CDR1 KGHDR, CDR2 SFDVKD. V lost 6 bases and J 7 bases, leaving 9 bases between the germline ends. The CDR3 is CATSRGPNSPLHF. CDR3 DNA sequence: TGTGCCACCAGTAGAGGGCCCAATTCACCCCTCCACTTT.

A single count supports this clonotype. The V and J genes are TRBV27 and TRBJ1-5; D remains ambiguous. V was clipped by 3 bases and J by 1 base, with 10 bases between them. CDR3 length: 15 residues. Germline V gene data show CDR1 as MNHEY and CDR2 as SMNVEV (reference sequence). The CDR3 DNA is TGTGCCAGCAGTTTCAAGTCCGGAAGCAATCAGCCCCAGCATTTT. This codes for CASSFKSGSNQPQHF.